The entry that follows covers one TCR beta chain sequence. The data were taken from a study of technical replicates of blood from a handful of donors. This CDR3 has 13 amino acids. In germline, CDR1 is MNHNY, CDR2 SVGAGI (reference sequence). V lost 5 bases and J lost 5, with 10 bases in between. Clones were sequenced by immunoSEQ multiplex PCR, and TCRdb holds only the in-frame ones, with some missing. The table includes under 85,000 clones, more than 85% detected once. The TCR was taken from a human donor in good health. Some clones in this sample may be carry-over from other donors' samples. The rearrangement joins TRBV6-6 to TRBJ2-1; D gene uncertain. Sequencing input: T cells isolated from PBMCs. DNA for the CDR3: TGTGCCAGCAGTCGTGGAGAAAACAATGAGCAGTTCTTC. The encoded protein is CASSRGENNEQFF.